The text below deals with one T cell receptor beta chain. Its target is unknown. These data are taken from a study of Ad26.COV2.S vaccination and SARS-CoV-2 variants. Study-wide context: Enrolled in COV1001, the donor was in the Ad26.COV2.S trial arm, which received the vaccine.

The CDR3 contains 14 residues. Germline V gives CDR1 LNHNV, CDR2 YYDKDF (reference sequence). V dropped 5 bases and J dropped 4 bases, with 12 bases sitting between them. The protocol was immunoSEQ multiplex PCR, while the TCRdb copy is restricted to in-frame clones and leaves out a portion. The repertoire holds around 310,000 clones, with 90% as singletons. General observations from the study: It was found that vaccine and placebo recipients had similar non-spike TCR breadth. Substantial breadth was reported for post-vaccination spike-specific CD8+ and CD4+ T cells.

Sample treatment: roughly 20 received Ad26.COV2.S at low or high dose, single or two shots; 5 received placebo; per-sample allocation not given. After the first vaccine or placebo injection, samples were drawn on day 63. This TCR was recovered from a person between 18 and 59 years old who received the Ad26.COV2.S COVID-19 vaccine or a placebo. V and J are TRBV15 and TRBJ2-1; D not certain. Sample: peripheral blood, taken in a trial of Ad26.COV2.S vaccine versus placebo. CDR3 nucleotides: TGTGCCACCAGCGGGCTTAGGAGTTACAATGAGCAGTTCTTC. It codes for CATSGLRSYNEQFF. Looking up the rest from reference TRBV15 and TRBJ2-1 gives the full variable domain: DAMVIQNPRYQVTQFGKPVTLSCSQTLNHNVMYWYQQKSSQAPKLLFHYYDKDFNNEADTPDNFQSRRPNTSFCFLDIRSPGLGDTAMYLCATSGLRSYNEQFFGPGTRLTVL.